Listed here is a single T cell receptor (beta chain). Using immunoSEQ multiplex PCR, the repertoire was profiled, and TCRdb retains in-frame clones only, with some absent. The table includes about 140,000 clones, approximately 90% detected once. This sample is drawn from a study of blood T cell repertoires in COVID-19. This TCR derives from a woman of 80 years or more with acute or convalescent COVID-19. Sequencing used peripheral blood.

The DNA for the CDR3 is TGTGCCAGCAGCCATGGTACGTCGGCACAGGCGAGGAATTCACCCCTCCACTTT. Translation gives CASSHGTSAQARNSPLHF. The chain carries TRBV3-1 (or the pseudogene TRBV3-2) and TRBJ1-6, with D tentatively TRBD1 (5 bases). CDR1 and CDR2 (germline): LGHDT, YNNKEL (reference sequence). Trimming took 3 bases from V and 7 from J, leaving 22 bases between them. CDR3 length: 18 residues.